Listed below are T cell receptor beta chains from one sample, sequenced in a study of T cells in Graves' hyperthyroidism and ophthalmopathy. TCRdb re-called the multiplex PCR reads through MiXCR, storing one row per CDR3 protein. The sample has about 520,000 distinct CDR3 sequences, roughly a quarter seen once; the top ten hold about 10%. The sequenced material came from blood. The receptors originated from a woman between 25 and 40 years old with Graves' ophthalmopathy. CDR3s leave out the opening cysteine and the closing phenylalanine or tryptophan. The order of the fields is CDR3 protein, clone size, V gene. Not every row has a clone size; where given, it reads once, few, many or a size class.

cdr3_aa: ASSLGRRGPESSNQPQH
clone_size: many
v_call: TRBV12-3/TRBV12-4

cdr3_aa: ATSGGTGQDYGYT
clone_size: many
v_call: TRBV24-1

cdr3_aa: ASRARYWETQY
clone_size: .
v_call: TRBV6-1

cdr3_aa: ASSETGRAYEQY
clone_size: many
v_call: TRBV6-1

cdr3_aa: ASSSGGSGNQPQH
clone_size: many
v_call: TRBV28

cdr3_aa: ASSPTGGYYGYT
clone_size: many
v_call: TRBV12-3/TRBV12-4

cdr3_aa: ASSLSLRKGETQY
clone_size: many
v_call: TRBV27

cdr3_aa: ATSRDLLPNGEDTEAF
clone_size: .
v_call: TRBV15

cdr3_aa: ASRSGQGEETQY
clone_size: many
v_call: TRBV19

cdr3_aa: ASSTSDGRRRRPQH
clone_size: many
v_call: TRBV19

cdr3_aa: ASTSVYEQY
clone_size: .
v_call: TRBV7-2

cdr3_aa: ASSELGLAKNIQY
clone_size: few
v_call: TRBV2

cdr3_aa: ASRTTGGFEAF
clone_size: .
v_call: TRBV6-2/TRBV6-3

cdr3_aa: SASGSIQETQY
clone_size: many
v_call: TRBV20-1

cdr3_aa: ASGRGSYEQY
clone_size: many
v_call: TRBV12-5

cdr3_aa: ASSHRTDDNYGYT
clone_size: .
v_call: TRBV28

cdr3_aa: ASKRTGFGANVLT
clone_size: many
v_call: TRBV6-1

cdr3_aa: ASRDGGGYEQY
clone_size: many
v_call: TRBV7-2

cdr3_aa: ASSLSGLTGELF
clone_size: .
v_call: TRBV7-3

cdr3_aa: ASSFMGQSNYGYT
clone_size: few
v_call: TRBV12-3/TRBV12-4

cdr3_aa: ASSGLYTEAF
clone_size: many
v_call: TRBV2

cdr3_aa: ASSSSAGGTQY
clone_size: .
v_call: TRBV6-5

cdr3_aa: ASSPGTDEAF
clone_size: .
v_call: TRBV12-3/TRBV12-4

cdr3_aa: ASSPRQEYTEAF
clone_size: .
v_call: TRBV6-1

cdr3_aa: ASRPDRGIYGYT
clone_size: .
v_call: TRBV28

cdr3_aa: AISWTVEETQY
clone_size: many
v_call: TRBV10-3

cdr3_aa: ATSVRDIWNTEAF
clone_size: many
v_call: TRBV15

cdr3_aa: ASSYTIGPTNTGELF
clone_size: many
v_call: TRBV6-5

cdr3_aa: ASGEGLRDQETQY
clone_size: .
v_call: TRBV2

cdr3_aa: ASSQDGVGDSDTEAF
clone_size: many
v_call: TRBV4-3

cdr3_aa: ASSYDTGVVISGYT
clone_size: many
v_call: TRBV6-5

cdr3_aa: ASSQGRRAPSYEQY
clone_size: few
v_call: TRBV4-2

cdr3_aa: ASSLRGAAIISYEQY
clone_size: once
v_call: TRBV13

cdr3_aa: ASSPSGTNYGYT
clone_size: many
v_call: TRBV27